This record concerns one T cell receptor beta chain sequence. CDR1 is SGHAT and CDR2 is FQNNGV in the germline V gene. This CDR3 is built from 16 residues. Unmatched junction bases numbered 8, after V lost 1 base and J lost 7 bases. This sample is part of a study of technical replicates of blood from several donors. Clones were sequenced by immunoSEQ multiplex PCR, and TCRdb holds only the in-frame ones, with some missing. The sample includes some 99,000 clones, about 95% of them seen just once. The TCR was taken from a human donor in good health. The sequenced material came from T cells isolated from PBMCs. The rearrangement uses TRBV11-2 and TRBJ2-2; 8 nucleotides match TRBD2. CDR3: CASSLVSGRRNGELFF. DNA of the CDR3: TGTGCCAGCAGCTTAGTGAGCGGGAGACGGAACGGGGAGCTGTTTTTT.